Below, 4 T cell receptor beta chains from the same sample are listed, as sequenced in a study of cytomegalovirus exposure and HLA in healthy donors. The PCR made use of 60 Vbeta and 13 Jbeta primers. The method was immunoSEQ multiplex PCR; TCRdb's version includes in-frame clones alone and lacks a portion of them. This repertoire shows approximately 95,000 clones, 81% found once; its top ten account for approximately 3.9%. The material sequenced was PBMCs. These receptors were collected from a woman between 65 and 79 years old in good health and CMV-seropositive.

This clone was seen a single time. CDR3 sequence: CASSYLTGPDTQYF. The CDR3 DNA reads TGTGCCAGCAGCTACCTCACAGGGCCAGATACGCAGTATTTT. J is TRBJ2-3 and V is TRBV2; maybe TRBD1 (6 bases). CDR3 size: 14 residues. V gave up 6 bases and J gave up 4 bases, with 14 bases separating them. Per the germline V gene, CDR1 is SNHLY and CDR2 is FYNNEI.

The chain is built from TRBV6-1 and TRBJ1-5, with D hard to call. The CDR3 spans 15 residues. Germline V gene data show CDR1 as MNHNS and CDR2 as SASEGT. V was pared by 9 bases and J by 0 bases, with 15 bases between. The CDR3 sequence: CASRRLENSNQPQHF. The CDR3 DNA reads TGTGCCAGTAGGAGACTGGAAAATAGCAATCAGCCCCAGCATTTT.

DNA for the CDR3: TGTGCCAGCAGCACACGACTAGCGGGATTACAAGAGACCCAGTACTTC. Protein sequence: CASSTRLAGLQETQYF. The chain employs TRBV11-3 and TRBJ2-5, with 11 bases lining up with TRBD2. V shed 5 bases and J 2 bases; nucleotides not matched to a gene: 7. The CDR3 runs 16 residues. Germline CDR1 reads SGHNT; CDR2 reads YENEEA.

This chain links TRBV5-1 with TRBJ2-5; 9 bases are a match to TRBD2. The DNA matches TRBJ2-7 better at its end, which makes the J call doubtful. This CDR3 has 15 residues. Germline V gene sequence: CDR1 SGHRS, CDR2 YFSETQ. The CDR3 bases are TGCGCCAGCAGCGCAAGACTAGCGGAGCCCTACGAGCAGTACTTC. Encoded protein: CASSARLAEPYEQYF.